Below are 6 T cell receptor beta chains sequenced from a single sample in a study of human T cells and chemical hapten exposure. Total RNA extraction was carried out from unfractionated whole blood. The library tagged individual cDNA molecules with unique molecular identifiers. TCRdb itself ran the reads through MiXCR, one entry per CDR3 protein. The table includes about 3,100 distinct CDR3 sequences, approximately 45% detected once. Source material: whole blood. These receptors were taken from a human donor who had alopecia or was a healthy volunteer (not recorded which). Some clones in this sample may be carry-over from other donors' samples. This table probably holds off-target reads from a library built for another chain.

This chain joins TRBV28 and TRBJ2-5; 7 positions agree with TRBD2. J gave up 5 bases and V 3 bases, and 6 bases lay outside the gene matches. The CDR3 covers 14 residues. CDR1 is MDHEN, CDR2 SYDVKM, per germline. CDR3 DNA sequence: TGTGCCAGCAGTTTGCCAGGGAGGGTGGAGACCCAGTACTTC. Its protein is CASSLPGRVETQYF.

DNA of the CDR3: TGTGCCAGCAGCGTAGTGTCAGGCACAGATACGCAGTATTTT. Encoded protein: CASSVVSGTDTQYF. The rearrangement uses TRBV9 and TRBJ2-3; no definite D call. CDR1 and CDR2 from the germline V gene are SGDLS and YYNGEE. The V end lost 0 bases, the J end lost 1 base, and 6 bases lay between the germline ends. This CDR3 has 14 residues. The whole variable domain, filled in from reference TRBV9 and TRBJ2-3, reads DSGVTQTPKHLITATGQRVTLRCSPRSGDLSVYWYQQSLDQGLQFLIQYYNGEERAKGNILERFSAQQFPDLHSELNLSSLELGDSALYFCASSVVSGTDTQYFGPGTRLTVL.

The chain is built from TRBV6-4 and TRBJ2-1; a weak D match, TRBD2 (5 bases). V was trimmed by 6 bases and J by 0 bases, leaving 12 bases between them. The CDR3 runs to 15 residues. Germline assignment: CDR1 MRHNA and CDR2 SNTAGT. In DNA, the CDR3 is TGTGCCAGCAGCGCGGACGGAGGCTCCTACAATGAGCAGTTCTTC. Translation: CASSADGGSYNEQFF.

The chain is built from TRBV11-2 and TRBJ2-7; 8 bases match TRBD1. The V gene end was trimmed by 3 bases and the J gene end by 3 bases; junction bases not matched to a gene: 7. The length of the CDR3 is 15 residues. Germline CDR1 is SGHAT and CDR2 is FQNNGV. CDR3 protein: CASSFRTGSLYEQYF. DNA of the CDR3: TGTGCCAGCAGCTTCCGGACAGGGTCGCTCTACGAGCAGTACTTC.

This sequence joins TRBV6-5 and TRBJ2-7, with 11 bases that match TRBD1. The germline CDR1 and CDR2 sequences are MNHEY and SVGAGI. J was trimmed by 3 bases and V by 6 bases; bases with no gene match: 10. This CDR3 has 16 amino acids. This CDR3 is CASSQTSGTGGYEQYF. The DNA for the CDR3 is TGTGCCAGCAGCCAAACTTCCGGGACAGGGGGCTACGAGCAGTACTTC.

DNA for the CDR3: TGCAGTGCTAGGGGACTAGCGGGAGGGGAGACCCAGTACTTC. Amino acids: CSARGLAGGETQYF. The V call is TRBV20-1, the J call TRBJ2-5, with 16 bases that match TRBD2. The germline V gene has CDR1 DFQATT and CDR2 SNEGSKA (reference sequence). V was clipped by 3 bases and J by 5 bases; unmatched bases: 0. This CDR3 has 14 amino acids.